This is a list of T cell receptor beta chains from one sample in a study of blood T cell repertoires in COVID-19. The assay was immunoSEQ multiplex PCR, and TCRdb's table has in-frame clones only and misses some. This table holds 70,000 to 80,000 clones, roughly nine tenths found once. The sequenced material came from peripheral blood. The source is an older man in a cohort sampled during active COVID-19. Both conserved end residues are part of each CDR3. Each record gives: J gene, clone size, V gene, D gene, CDR3 protein, CDR3 DNA. A D gene is named only where the DNA matches it firmly. Expanded clones get a size class; other rows say once, few or many, or leave the size out.

J gene: TRBJ1-3
clone size: few
V gene: TRBV4-1
D gene: .
CDR3 protein: CASSQDLRGSGNTIYF
CDR3 DNA: TGCGCCAGCAGCCAAGATTTGCGCGGCTCTGGAAACACCATATATTTT

J gene: TRBJ1-5
clone size: once
V gene: TRBV19
D gene: .
CDR3 protein: CASSIQDSQLAPQHF
CDR3 DNA: TGTGCCAGTAGTATCCAGGACAGTCAGCTCGCGCCCCAGCATTTT

J gene: TRBJ2-3
clone size: .
V gene: TRBV9
D gene: .
CDR3 protein: CASSVSEVETDTQYF
CDR3 DNA: TGTGCCAGCAGCGTAAGCGAGGTCGAGACAGATACGCAGTATTTT

J gene: TRBJ2-4
clone size: .
V gene: TRBV4-2
D gene: TRBD2
CDR3 protein: CASSQEGRGAPYF
CDR3 DNA: TGTGCCAGCAGCCAAGAAGGGCGGGGGGCCCCGTACTTC

J gene: TRBJ2-2
clone size: .
V gene: TRBV5-1
D gene: .
CDR3 protein: CASSFRLGRTGELFF
CDR3 DNA: TGCGCCAGCAGCTTCAGGCTGGGGCGTACCGGGGAGCTGTTTTTT

J gene: TRBJ1-4
clone size: .
V gene: TRBV19
D gene: TRBD1
CDR3 protein: CASSMGTGRKLFF
CDR3 DNA: TGTGCCAGTAGTATGGGGACAGGGAGGAAACTGTTTTTT

J gene: TRBJ2-5
clone size: .
V gene: TRBV19
D gene: TRBD1
CDR3 protein: CASSNKDRGEETQYF
CDR3 DNA: TGTGCCAGTAGCAATAAGGACAGGGGCGAGGAGACCCAGTACTTC

J gene: TRBJ2-4
clone size: once
V gene: TRBV5-6
D gene: TRBD2
CDR3 protein: CASSLAGGSKNIQYF
CDR3 DNA: TGTGCCAGCAGCTTGGCGGGGGGGTCCAAAAACATTCAGTACTTC

J gene: TRBJ2-6
clone size: .
V gene: TRBV5-6
D gene: .
CDR3 protein: CASSLALAAGANVLTF
CDR3 DNA: TGTGCCAGCAGCTTGGCGTTGGCAGCTGGGGCCAACGTCCTGACTTTC

J gene: TRBJ2-5
clone size: .
V gene: TRBV6-5
D gene: .
CDR3 protein: CASSRDIQETQYF
CDR3 DNA: TGTGCCAGCAGCCGGGACATCCAAGAGACCCAGTACTTC